A single sample gave rise to the 31 T cell receptor beta chains below, sequenced in a study of shared clonotypes between healthy human individuals. Assay: immunoSEQ multiplex PCR; the TCRdb copy retains only in-frame clones and omits some. The table shows under 650,000 clones, with about 96% occurring only once. Sequenced material: naive CD4+ T cells sorted from blood. Subset: CD45RA+ positively selected. All receptors come from a woman aged 25 to 39 in good health.

V and J are TRBV4-1 and TRBJ2-5; D may be TRBD2 (5 bases). The DNA end is more similar to TRBJ2-7, so the J call may be wrong. Germline V gene sequence: CDR1 MGHRA, CDR2 YSYEKL. The CDR3 length is 17 residues. For the CDR3, the DNA is TGCGCCAGCAGCCAAGCCCCAGGTTGGGGAGATAAGTACGAGCAGTACTTC. This translates into CASSQAPGWGDKYEQYF.

In this sample, this clone turned up once. This rearrangement joins TRBV19 to TRBJ2-4; the D is unclear. The CDR3 totals 15 residues. Trimming took 8 bases from V and 0 from J, leaving 14 bases between them. Germline V gives CDR1 LNHDA, CDR2 SQIVND (reference sequence). CDR3 bases: TGTGCCAGTTCCATACCCGGGTTAGCCAAAAACATTCAGTACTTC. Its protein is CASSIPGLAKNIQYF.

The chain recombines TRBV10-1 with TRBJ2-3; TRBD1 matches at 7 bases. The germline CDR1 and CDR2 sequences are WNHNN and SYGVQD (reference sequence). After removal of 3 bases from V and 3 bases from J, the junction contained 6 bases not matched to a gene. The CDR3 has 15 amino acids. CDR3 nucleotides: TGCGCCAGCAGTGATTTGACAGGGAGTACAGATACGCAGTATTTT. Translated: CASSDLTGSTDTQYF.

This chain links TRBV28 with TRBJ2-7; D call uncertain. This CDR3 comprises 12 residues. Per the germline V gene, CDR1 is MDHEN and CDR2 is SYDVKM. The ends were cut back, 1 base at V and 6 bases at J, with 7 bases in the middle. The CDR3 region is CASSLYPFEQYF. The CDR3 nucleotides read TGTGCCAGCAGTTTATACCCGTTCGAGCAGTACTTC.

The rearrangement links TRBV7-7 to TRBJ1-1; D is uncertain. This CDR3 has 13 residues. In germline, CDR1 is SSHAT, CDR2 FNYEAQ (reference sequence). V lost 3 bases, J lost 1 base, and 6 bases lay in between. CDR3 DNA sequence: TGTGCCAGCAGCTTTCGGCAGAACACTGAAGCTTTCTTT. Its translation: CASSFRQNTEAFF.

This chain uses TRBV19 with TRBJ2-7, with TRBD2 matching 8 bases. J lost 1 base, V lost 5 bases, and 10 bases had no gene match. CDR1 LNHDA and CDR2 SQIVND come from the germline V gene (reference sequence). The CDR3 spans 16 residues. The CDR3 here is CASSLTSGSYSYEQYF. The CDR3, as DNA: TGTGCCAGTAGTTTGACGAGCGGGAGTTATTCCTACGAGCAGTACTTC.

The chain is built from TRBV18 and TRBJ1-3; D perhaps matches TRBD1 (6 bases). This CDR3 is 16 amino acids long. In germline, CDR1 is KGHSH, CDR2 LQKENI. The V end was cut by 2 bases, the J end by 2 bases, with 13 bases between. The CDR3 DNA reads as TGTGCCAGCTCACCAATGGGGGCTGGGGCTGGAAACACCATATATTTT. This encodes CASSPMGAGAGNTIYF.

The genes are TRBV28 and TRBJ2-2; TRBD2 matches at 11 bases. The junction had 4 bases not matched to a gene; V was cut back by 6 bases and J by 4 bases. The CDR3 spans 15 residues. CDR1 and CDR2 (germline): MDHEN, SYDVKM. CDR3 in amino acids: CASSPGTSGTGELFF. CDR3 nucleotide sequence: TGTGCCAGCAGCCCCGGGACTAGCGGCACCGGGGAGCTGTTTTTT.

The chain employs TRBV9 and TRBJ1-6; D call uncertain. Germline loops: CDR1 SGDLS, CDR2 YYNGEE. V lost 3 bases, J lost 8 bases, and 12 bases lay in between. This CDR3 is 14 amino acids long. The CDR3 DNA sequence: TGTGCCAGCAGCGCCTTGAGGGCTGATTCACCCCTCCACTTT. It codes for CASSALRADSPLHF.

The DNA of the CDR3 is TGTGCCAGCACTCGGAGCGGGGATTTCTACAATGAGCAGTTCTTC. Translated, it gives CASTRSGDFYNEQFF. The gene calls are TRBV28 and TRBJ2-1; 7 nucleotides match TRBD2. The germline V gene encodes CDR1 MDHEN and CDR2 SYDVKM. The V segment lost 7 bases and the J segment 3 bases; nucleotides outside the gene matches: 9. The CDR3 is 15 amino acids. Looking up the rest from reference TRBV28 and TRBJ2-1 gives the full variable domain: DVKVTQSSRYLVKRTGEKVFLECVQDMDHENMFWYRQDPGLGLRLIYFSYDVKMKEKGDIPEGYSVSREKKERFSLILESASTNQTSMYLCASTRSGDFYNEQFFGPGTRLTVL.

The V and J genes are TRBV29-1 and TRBJ2-2; no definite D call. The V end lost 6 bases, the J end lost 3 bases, and 8 bases lay between the germline ends. The CDR3 has 12 residues. Germline V gives CDR1 SQVTM, CDR2 ANQGSEA. CDR3 sequence reads: CSVIGDTGELFF. CDR3 nucleotides: TGCAGCGTGATTGGGGACACCGGGGAGCTGTTTTTT.

The chain employs TRBV27 and TRBJ2-3, with 9 bases that match TRBD1. V shed 7 bases and J 0 bases; nucleotides not matched to a gene: 5. This CDR3 contains 15 residues. In germline, CDR1 is MNHEY, CDR2 SMNVEV (reference sequence). The CDR3 is CASTGTGRSTDTQYF. The DNA for the CDR3 is TGTGCCAGCACCGGGACAGGGAGAAGCACAGATACGCAGTATTTT.

This chain uses TRBV5-1 with TRBJ2-6; D remains ambiguous. The CDR3 contains 19 residues. V lost 0 bases to trimming and J lost 4 bases, with 20 bases between them. The germline CDR1 and CDR2 sequences are SGHRS and YFSETQ. The chain's CDR3 is CASSLVSLRPGPGANVLTF. The DNA of the CDR3 is TGCGCCAGCAGCTTGGTTAGTCTCAGACCGGGCCCCGGGGCCAACGTCCTGACTTTC.

The chain joins TRBV19 to TRBJ1-1; D unresolved. The V and J ends lost 6 bases and 1 base respectively, with 9 bases between them. In germline, CDR1 is LNHDA, CDR2 SQIVND (reference sequence). This CDR3 spans 13 amino acids. CDR3 protein: CASRLVGNTEAFF. The CDR3, as DNA: TGTGCCAGTAGGTTAGTGGGGAACACTGAAGCTTTCTTT.

The rearrangement joins TRBV5-1 to TRBJ2-2, with D perhaps TRBD1 (5 bases). The CDR3 is 15 amino acids. Germline assignment: CDR1 SGHRS and CDR2 YFSETQ. V was trimmed by 6 bases and J by 2 bases, leaving 14 bases between them. The CDR3 coding sequence is TGCGCCAGCATCCTGATGACAGTAAACACCGGGGAGCTGTTTTTT. Its protein is CASILMTVNTGELFF.

The CDR3 reads CASSQGPSGTATQETQYF. In nucleotides, the CDR3 is TGCGCCAGCAGCCAAGGGCCCTCCGGGACAGCGACTCAAGAGACCCAGTACTTC. The V and J genes are TRBV4-1 and TRBJ2-5; 7 bases match TRBD1. J gave up 2 bases and V 1 base, and 13 bases lay outside the gene matches. In germline, CDR1 is MGHRA, CDR2 YSYEKL. The length of the CDR3 is 18 residues.

Written as DNA, the CDR3 is TGTGCCAGCACTACCCCCAGGGGATCGGGTCAGCCCCAGCATTTT. Protein sequence: CASTTPRGSGQPQHF. V usage is TRBV6-1 and J usage is TRBJ1-5, with D possibly TRBD1 on 6 matching bases. The CDR3 has 15 amino acids. CDR1 is MNHNS and CDR2 is SASEGT in the germline V gene. V was cut by 7 bases and J by 6 bases, with 19 bases left in between.

The chain joins TRBV6-5 to TRBJ1-1; D is ambiguous. Germline CDR1 is MNHEY and CDR2 is SVGAGI. V gave up 2 bases and J gave up 4 bases, with 11 bases separating them. This CDR3 has 14 amino acids. This CDR3 is CASSYRFSVTEAFF. The CDR3 DNA follows: TGTGCCAGCAGTTACAGATTTAGTGTCACTGAAGCTTTCTTT.

Note on this clone: At one boundary the junction diverges from the germline segment, which might be a read error. The rearrangement joins TRBV5-1 to TRBJ2-3; 9 bases are a match to TRBD2. Germline values: CDR1 SGHRS, CDR2 YFSETQ. The CDR3 covers 15 residues. CDR3 sequence (DNA): TGCGCCTGCAGTTCGGGACTAGCTGATGGAGATACGCAGTATTTT. It specifies CACSSGLADGDTQYF.

The CDR3 nucleotides read TGTGCCAGCAGCTTAGAGTCAGGGGGCGACTCTGGAAACACCATATATTTT. Protein: CASSLESGGDSGNTIYF. The chain uses TRBV13 and TRBJ1-3, with 8 bases fitting TRBD1. The trim removed 1 base at V and 0 bases at J, leaving 5 bases unmatched. The CDR3 sequence is 17 residues long. CDR1 is PRHDT and CDR2 is FYEKMQ in the germline V gene (reference sequence). The complete variable domain, with remaining parts taken from reference TRBV13 and TRBJ1-3, reads AAGVIQSPRHLIKEKRETATLKCYPIPRHDTVYWYQQGPGQDPQFLISFYEKMQSDKGSIPDRFSAQQFSDYHSELNMSSLELGDSALYFCASSLESGGDSGNTIYFGEGSWLTVV.

The rearrangement links TRBV2 to TRBJ2-3, with D perhaps assigned TRBD1 or TRBD2 (5 bases each). The germline V gene has CDR1 SNHLY and CDR2 FYNNEI. V lost 9 bases to trimming and J lost 2 bases, with 27 bases between them. The length of the CDR3 is 18 residues. The CDR3 nucleotides are TGTGCCAGGGGAGCCAGGGTGCCACTTAAAATCACCACAGATACGCAGTATTTT. As protein: CARGARVPLKITTDTQYF. The whole variable domain, filled in from reference TRBV2 and TRBJ2-3, reads EPEVTQTPSHQVTQMGQEVILRCVPISNHLYFYWYRQILGQKVEFLVSFYNNEISEKSEIFDDQFSVERPDGSNFTLKIRSTKLEDSAMYFCARGARVPLKITTDTQYFGPGTRLTVL.

In nucleotides, the CDR3 is TGTGCCAGCTCACTCTGGGCGCCGACCTACGAGCAGTACTTC. Translation: CASSLWAPTYEQYF. The chain carries TRBV18 and TRBJ2-7; D not certain. The germline V gene encodes CDR1 KGHSH and CDR2 LQKENI. The CDR3 totals 14 residues. V was clipped by 4 bases and J by 2 bases, with 12 bases between them. Complete variable domain (other parts from reference TRBV18 and TRBJ2-7): NAGVMQNPRHLVRRRGQEARLRCSPMKGHSHVYWYRQLPEEGLKFMVYLQKENIIDESGMPKERFSAEFPKEGPSILRIQQVVRGDSAAYFCASSLWAPTYEQYFGPGTRLTVT.

This rearrangement joins TRBV7-2 to TRBJ1-2, with D maybe TRBD1 (5 bases). Trimming cost V 5 bases and J 2 bases, with 15 bases left between them. The CDR3 sequence is 15 residues long. The germline V gene encodes CDR1 SGHTA and CDR2 FQGNSA. CDR3 region: CASSQGVGGNYGYTF. CDR3 bases: TGTGCCAGCAGCCAAGGGGTTGGAGGGAACTATGGCTACACCTTC.

V usage is TRBV2 and J usage is TRBJ2-5; tentative D call: TRBD2 (5 bases). CDR3 size: 19 residues. Trimming removed 0 bases at V and 1 base at J, with 21 bases between. Germline V gives CDR1 SNHLY, CDR2 FYNNEI. The CDR3 coding sequence is TGTGCCAGCAGTGAAGCATACCACCTTTGGAGGCAGTTCCAAGAGACCCAGTACTTC. It is translated as CASSEAYHLWRQFQETQYF.

V usage is TRBV28 and J usage is TRBJ1-1; no clear D gene. Per the germline V gene, CDR1 is MDHEN and CDR2 is SYDVKM. The CDR3 is 13 amino acids. Deletions cut 2 bases from V and 5 bases from J, with 9 bases between. The CDR3 is CASSLRGVTEAFF. CDR3 coding DNA: TGTGCCAGCAGTTTACGGGGTGTAACTGAAGCTTTCTTT. Full variable domain (outside the CDR3, taken from reference TRBV28 and TRBJ1-1): DVKVTQSSRYLVKRTGEKVFLECVQDMDHENMFWYRQDPGLGLRLIYFSYDVKMKEKGDIPEGYSVSREKKERFSLILESASTNQTSMYLCASSLRGVTEAFFGQGTRLTVV.

The DNA of the CDR3 is TGTGCCAGCAGCTTGGGGGACACACTGAACACTGAAGCTTTCTTT. Its protein is CASSLGDTLNTEAFF. V and J are TRBV5-6 and TRBJ1-1; a possible D gene is TRBD1 (6 bases). With 0 bases removed from V and 0 bases from J, the gap between germline ends came to 9 bases. CDR3 length: 15 residues. Germline V lookup: CDR1 SGHDT, CDR2 YYEEEE.

V usage is TRBV29-1 and J usage is TRBJ1-1; tentative D call: TRBD1 (6 bases). The CDR3 sequence is 14 residues long. Per the germline V gene, CDR1 is SQVTM and CDR2 is ANQGSEA. V was cut by 4 bases and J by 4 bases, with 16 bases left in between. The CDR3 region has the DNA TGCAGCGTTGTAGGGGGGGGTTTGGGCACTGAAGCTTTCTTT. Protein sequence: CSVVGGGLGTEAFF.

CDR3 in DNA: TGCGCCAGCAGCTTGTATCTTGACCTCTCTGAAGCTTTCTTT. This encodes CASSLYLDLSEAFF. The chain carries TRBV5-1 and TRBJ1-1; D call uncertain. The germline CDR1 and CDR2 sequences are SGHRS and YFSETQ. The V and J ends lost 1 base and 6 bases respectively, with 13 bases between them. This CDR3 contains 14 residues.

This rearrangement joins TRBV25-1 to TRBJ2-7; 7 bases fit TRBD2. CDR3 size: 17 residues. J was trimmed by 3 bases and V by 1 base; bases with no gene match: 12. Germline V CDR1 and CDR2: MGHDK, SYGVNS. The CDR3 nucleotides are TGTGCCAGCAGTGAATCGGGGGGAGCGACCTACATCTACGAGCAGTACTTC. This gives the protein CASSESGGATYIYEQYF.

This chain joins TRBV6-4 and TRBJ1-2; TRBD1 might be the D (6 bases). Looked up from germline, CDR1 is MRHNA and CDR2 is SNTAGT. V shed 2 bases and J shed 2 bases, with 12 bases lying between them. The CDR3 sequence is 15 residues long. The CDR3 nucleotides read TGTGCCAGCAGTGACAAATCGACAGGAAACTATGGCTACACCTTC. Its translation: CASSDKSTGNYGYTF.

The chain joins TRBV7-2 to TRBJ2-1; no clear D gene. This CDR3 is 15 amino acids long. In germline, CDR1 is SGHTA, CDR2 FQGNSA. V lost 2 bases and J 1 base, leaving 9 bases between the germline ends. CDR3 in amino acids: CASSLRQVSYNEQFF. CDR3 nucleotide sequence: TGTGCCAGCAGCTTACGGCAGGTATCCTACAATGAGCAGTTCTTC.